The 10 T cell receptor beta chains below all came from one sample that was sequenced in a study of T cell repertoires in cytomegalovirus infection. These receptors have no known antigen. A single record per CDR3 protein comes from TCRdb applying MiXCR to the reads. Of fewer than 1,000,000 distinct CDR3 sequences in the sample, less than 40% were seen once. Sequenced material: cultured CD8+ T cells from PBMCs, taken from culture after CMV antigen stimulation. The receptors originated from a human donor in good health (CMV status not recorded). Some clones in this sample may be carry-over from other donors' samples.

The rearrangement joins TRBV2 to TRBJ2-3, with D tentatively TRBD1 or TRBD2 (5 bases each). The CDR3 length is 16 residues. V was trimmed by 1 base and J by 2 bases, leaving 13 bases between them. Germline CDR1 SNHLY, CDR2 FYNNEI. CDR3 region: CASSEGVGTHTDTQYF. The CDR3 DNA reads as TGTGCCAGCAGTGAAGGGGTAGGGACCCACACAGATACGCAGTATTTT.

This clonotype has a handful of counts. The chain combines TRBV27 with TRBJ2-3; D tentatively reads TRBD1 or TRBD2 (6 bases each). Germline assignment: CDR1 MNHEY and CDR2 SMNVEV (reference sequence). The CDR3 is 15 residues long. The V end was cut by 3 bases, the J end by 3 bases, with 13 bases between. The CDR3 region is CASSFLGGKTDTQYF. The CDR3, as DNA: TGTGCCAGCAGTTTCTTGGGGGGCAAGACAGATACGCAGTATTTT.

The chain has TRBV12-3 or TRBV12-4 and TRBJ2-5, with TRBD1 matching over 11 bases. The CDR3 is made up of 15 amino acids. V trimming: 9 bases; J trimming: 3 bases; junction bases outside the gene matches: 9. This chain's CDR3 is CASRDRGMMEETQYF. DNA for the CDR3: TGTGCCAGTCGGGACAGGGGGATGATGGAAGAGACCCAGTACTTC.

The chain has TRBV12-3 or TRBV12-4 and TRBJ2-1; 11 bases map to TRBD1. V trimming: 5 bases; J trimming: 7 bases; junction bases outside the gene matches: 10. The CDR3 extends over 16 amino acids. This CDR3 is CASSPRTGGAGNEQFF. DNA of the CDR3: TGTGCCAGCAGTCCGCGGACAGGGGGCGCTGGGAATGAGCAGTTCTTC.

This CDR3 is CASSLEEGWTEAFF. The CDR3 nucleotides are TGTGCCAGCAGCTTGGAGGAGGGGTGGACTGAAGCTTTCTTT. The V gene is TRBV5-6, the J gene TRBJ1-1, with D perhaps matching TRBD1 (5 bases). Germline-derived CDR1 and CDR2 are SGHDT and YYEEEE. CDR3 length: 14 residues. The ends were cut back, 0 bases at V and 5 bases at J, with 11 bases in the middle.

This clonotype was observed a few times. V is TRBV25-1 and J is TRBJ1-2; tentatively, D is TRBD1 (5 bases). Trimming cost V 4 bases and J 3 bases, with 15 bases left between them. Per germline, CDR1 MGHDK and CDR2 SYGVNS. This CDR3 has 15 residues. CDR3 region: CASSVGTGLDYGYTF. DNA of the CDR3: TGTGCCAGCAGTGTTGGGACTGGTTTGGACTATGGCTACACCTTC.

This chain connects TRBV4-1 to TRBJ2-1; TRBD1 matches at 10 bases. The CDR3 contains 16 residues. V was pared by 3 bases and J by 8 bases, with 10 bases of the junction left unmatched. The V gene's germline CDR1 is MGHRA and CDR2 YSYEKL. Here the CDR3 reads CASSHPGQGGRDEQFF. CDR3 nucleotides: TGCGCCAGCAGCCATCCAGGACAGGGGGGTAGGGATGAGCAGTTCTTC.

The CDR3 region has the DNA TGTGCCAGCACCCCTTGGACCGGGGAGCTGTTTTTT. This sequence encodes CASTPWTGELFF. V usage is TRBV2 and J usage is TRBJ2-2; D is uncertain. V lost 7 bases and J lost 5, with 8 bases in between. The CDR3 extends over 12 amino acids. Germline V CDR1 and CDR2: SNHLY, FYNNEI.

This clonotype was seen a few times. DNA for the CDR3: TGCGCCAGCAGCCAACAGACCTCCAATGAGCAGTTCTTC. Translating gives CASSQQTSNEQFF. This sequence joins TRBV4-1 and TRBJ2-1; unclear D gene. Trimming took off 2 bases at V and 6 bases at J, with 8 bases between the two ends. The CDR3 runs to 13 residues. Germline V gene sequence: CDR1 MGHRA, CDR2 YSYEKL.

This clonotype was seen a few times. The V call is TRBV4-1, the J call TRBJ2-3; 10 bases map to TRBD1. Per the germline V gene, CDR1 is MGHRA and CDR2 is YSYEKL. This CDR3 has 15 amino acids. V was clipped by 5 bases and J by 5 bases; unmatched bases: 7. CDR3 protein: CASSKRQGAGDTQYF. DNA of the CDR3: TGCGCCAGCAGCAAAAGACAGGGGGCGGGAGATACGCAGTATTTT.